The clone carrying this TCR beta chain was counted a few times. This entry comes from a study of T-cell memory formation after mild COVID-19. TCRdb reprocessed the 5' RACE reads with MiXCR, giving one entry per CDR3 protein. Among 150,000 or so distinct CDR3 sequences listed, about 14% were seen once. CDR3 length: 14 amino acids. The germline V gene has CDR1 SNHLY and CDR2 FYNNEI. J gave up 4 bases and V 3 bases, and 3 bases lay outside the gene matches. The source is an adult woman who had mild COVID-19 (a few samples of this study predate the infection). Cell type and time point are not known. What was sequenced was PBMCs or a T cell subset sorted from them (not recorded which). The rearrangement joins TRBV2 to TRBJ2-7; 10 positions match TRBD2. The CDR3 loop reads CASSEGLARYEQYF. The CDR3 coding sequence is TGTGCCAGCAGTGAGGGACTAGCGAGGTACGAGCAGTACTTC.